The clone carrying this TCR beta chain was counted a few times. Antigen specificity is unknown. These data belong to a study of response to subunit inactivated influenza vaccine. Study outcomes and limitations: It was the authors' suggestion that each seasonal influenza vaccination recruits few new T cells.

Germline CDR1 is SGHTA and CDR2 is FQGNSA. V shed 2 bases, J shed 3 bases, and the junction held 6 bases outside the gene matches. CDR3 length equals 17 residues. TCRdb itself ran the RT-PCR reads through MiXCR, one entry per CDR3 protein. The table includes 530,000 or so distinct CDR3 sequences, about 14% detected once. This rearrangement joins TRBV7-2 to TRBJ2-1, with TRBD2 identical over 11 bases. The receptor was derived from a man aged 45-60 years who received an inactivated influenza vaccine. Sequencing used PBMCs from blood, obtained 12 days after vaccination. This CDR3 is CASSLFGTSGVYNEQFF. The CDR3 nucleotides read TGTGCCAGCAGCTTATTCGGGACTAGCGGAGTCTACAATGAGCAGTTCTTC.